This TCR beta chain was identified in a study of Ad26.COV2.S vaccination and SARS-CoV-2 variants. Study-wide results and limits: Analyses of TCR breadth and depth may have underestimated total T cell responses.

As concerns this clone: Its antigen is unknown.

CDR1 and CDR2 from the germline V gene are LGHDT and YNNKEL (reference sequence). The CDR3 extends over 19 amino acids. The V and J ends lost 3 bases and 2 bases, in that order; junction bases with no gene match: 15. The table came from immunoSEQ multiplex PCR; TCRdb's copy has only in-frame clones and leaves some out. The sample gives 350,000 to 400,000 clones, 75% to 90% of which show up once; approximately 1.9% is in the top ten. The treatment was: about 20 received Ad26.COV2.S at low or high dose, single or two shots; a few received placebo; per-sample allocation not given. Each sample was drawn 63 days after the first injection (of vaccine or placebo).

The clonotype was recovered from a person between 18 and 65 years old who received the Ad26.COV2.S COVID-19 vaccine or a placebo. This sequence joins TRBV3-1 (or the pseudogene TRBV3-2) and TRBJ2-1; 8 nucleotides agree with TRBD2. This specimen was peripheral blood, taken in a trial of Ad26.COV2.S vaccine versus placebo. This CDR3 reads CASSQSGRSPATTYNEQFF. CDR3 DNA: TGTGCCAGCAGCCAGAGCGGGAGATCCCCAGCGACGACCTACAATGAGCAGTTCTTC.